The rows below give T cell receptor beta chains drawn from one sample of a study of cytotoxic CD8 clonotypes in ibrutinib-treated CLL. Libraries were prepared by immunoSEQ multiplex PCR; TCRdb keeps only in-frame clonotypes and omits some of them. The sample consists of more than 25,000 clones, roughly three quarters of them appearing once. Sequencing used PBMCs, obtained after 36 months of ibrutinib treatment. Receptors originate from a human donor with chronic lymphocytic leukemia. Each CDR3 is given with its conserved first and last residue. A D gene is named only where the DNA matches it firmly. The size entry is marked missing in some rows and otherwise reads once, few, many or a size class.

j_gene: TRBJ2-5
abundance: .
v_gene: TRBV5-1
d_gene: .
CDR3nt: TGCGCCAGCAGCTCCACGCTAGACACGTACCAAGAGACCCAGTACTTC
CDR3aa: CASSSTLDTYQETQYF

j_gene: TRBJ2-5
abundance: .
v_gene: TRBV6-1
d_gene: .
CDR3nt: TGTGCCAGCAGTGAAGATTGGGCAGCAGAGACCCAGTACTTC
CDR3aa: CASSEDWAAETQYF

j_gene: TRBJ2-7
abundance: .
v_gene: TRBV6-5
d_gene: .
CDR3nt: TGTGCCAGCAGGGGCAGGACCTACGAGCAGTACTTC
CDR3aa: CASRGRTYEQYF

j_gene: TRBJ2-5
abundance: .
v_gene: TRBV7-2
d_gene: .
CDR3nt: TGTGCCAGCAGCTTAGGTACAGGTCGGAAGACCCAGTACTTC
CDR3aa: CASSLGTGRKTQYF

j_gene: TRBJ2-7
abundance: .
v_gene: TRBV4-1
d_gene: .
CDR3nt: TGCGCCAGCAGCCAAGAGGACAGCCGAGGGTACGAGCAGTACTTC
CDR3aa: CASSQEDSRGYEQYF

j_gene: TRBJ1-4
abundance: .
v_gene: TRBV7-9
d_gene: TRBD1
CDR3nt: TGTGCCAGCAGCTTTCAAGGGGGCATTGGAGAAAAACTGTTTTTT
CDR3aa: CASSFQGGIGEKLFF

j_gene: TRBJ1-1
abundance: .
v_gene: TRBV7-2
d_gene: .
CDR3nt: TGTGCCAGCAGCCCGTGGACAGCGAACACTGAAGCTTTCTTT
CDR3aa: CASSPWTANTEAFF

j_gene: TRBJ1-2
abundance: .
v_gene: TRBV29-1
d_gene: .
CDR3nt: TGCAGCGTTGTCGGCGGGAATCGCTATGGCTACACCTTC
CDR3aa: CSVVGGNRYGYTF

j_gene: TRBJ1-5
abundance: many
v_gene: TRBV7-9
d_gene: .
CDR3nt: TGTGCCAGCAGCTTGCAGAATCAGCCCCAGCATTTT
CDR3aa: CASSLQNQPQHF

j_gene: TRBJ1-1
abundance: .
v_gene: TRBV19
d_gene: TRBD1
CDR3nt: TGTGCCAGTAGTTTAGGGACAGGGGAAAACACTGAAGCTTTCTTT
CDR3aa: CASSLGTGENTEAFF

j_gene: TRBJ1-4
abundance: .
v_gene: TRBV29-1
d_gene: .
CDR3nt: TGCAGCGTTGGGGATCCGGAAATGAGTCTGTTTTTT
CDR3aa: CSVGDPEMSLFF

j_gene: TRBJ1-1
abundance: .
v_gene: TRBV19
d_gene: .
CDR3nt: TGTGCCAGTCGTTTGAGAATGCTCAACACTGAAGCTTTCTTT
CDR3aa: CASRLRMLNTEAFF

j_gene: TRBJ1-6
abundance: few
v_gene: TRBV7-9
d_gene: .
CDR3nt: TGTGCCAGCAGCTTCGGTTCACCCCTCCACTTT
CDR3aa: CASSFGSPLHF

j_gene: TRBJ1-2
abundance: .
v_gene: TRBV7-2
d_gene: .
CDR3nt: TGTGCCAGCAGCCCACACCCGGACAGTTCGGGACCCTATGGCTACACCTTC
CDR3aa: CASSPHPDSSGPYGYTF

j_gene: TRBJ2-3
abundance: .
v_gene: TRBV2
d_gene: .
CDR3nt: TGTGCCAGCAGTGAAAGGGGGTCCACAGATACGCAGTATTTT
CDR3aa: CASSERGSTDTQYF

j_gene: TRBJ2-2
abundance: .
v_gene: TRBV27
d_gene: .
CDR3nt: TGTGCCAGCAGTTTTAACACCGGGGAGCTGTTTTTT
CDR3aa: CASSFNTGELFF

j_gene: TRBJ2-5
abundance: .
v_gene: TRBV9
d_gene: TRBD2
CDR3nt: TGTGCCAGCAGCGTATCGGTCGGGGGGTGGGAGACCCAGTACTTC
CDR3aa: CASSVSVGGWETQYF

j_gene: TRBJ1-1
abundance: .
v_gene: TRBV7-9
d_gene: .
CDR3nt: TGTGCCAGCAGCTTAGAGGTGGGCACTGAAGCTTTCTTT
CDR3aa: CASSLEVGTEAFF

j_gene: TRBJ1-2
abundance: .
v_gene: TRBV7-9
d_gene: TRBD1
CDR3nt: TGTGCCAGCAGCGAAAAACTGGGACAGGGCGGCTACACCTTC
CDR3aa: CASSEKLGQGGYTF

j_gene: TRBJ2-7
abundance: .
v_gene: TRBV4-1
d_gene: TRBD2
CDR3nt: TGCGCCAGCAGCCGGCCGGGGGGATACTACGAGCAGTACTTC
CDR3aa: CASSRPGGYYEQYF

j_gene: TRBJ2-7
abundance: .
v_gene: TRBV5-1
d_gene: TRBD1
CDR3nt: TGCGCCAGCAGCTTGGCCACTACAGGGGCCTACGAGCAGTACTTC
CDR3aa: CASSLATTGAYEQYF

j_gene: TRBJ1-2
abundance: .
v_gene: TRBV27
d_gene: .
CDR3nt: TGTGCCAGCAGTTCCCGTACGGGGGGCGGCTACACCTTC
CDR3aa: CASSSRTGGGYTF

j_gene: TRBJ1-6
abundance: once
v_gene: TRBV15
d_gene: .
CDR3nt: TGTGCCACCAGCCTGACGAGAGTTAATTCACCCCTCCACTTT
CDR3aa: CATSLTRVNSPLHF

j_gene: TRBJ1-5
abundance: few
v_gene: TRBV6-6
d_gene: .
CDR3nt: TGTGCCAGCAGTTCCCCGTACACGCCCCAGCATTTT
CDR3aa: CASSSPYTPQHF

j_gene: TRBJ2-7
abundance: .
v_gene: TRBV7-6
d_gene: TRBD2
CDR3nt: TGTGCCAGCAGCCCCACCCCCCCGGTTTCGGGGGGAGGAGTTAGGTGGCAGTACTTC
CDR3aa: CASSPTPPVSGGGVRWQYF

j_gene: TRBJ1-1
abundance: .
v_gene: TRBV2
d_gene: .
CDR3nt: TGTGCCAGCAGTGATTGGGGCACTGAAGCTTTCTTT
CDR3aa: CASSDWGTEAFF

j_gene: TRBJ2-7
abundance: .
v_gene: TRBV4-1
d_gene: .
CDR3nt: TGCGCCAGCAGCCCCGGACCAAGCGAGCAGTACTTC
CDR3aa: CASSPGPSEQYF

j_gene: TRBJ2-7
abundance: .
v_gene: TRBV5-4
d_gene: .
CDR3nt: TGTGCCAGCAGCTTAGGTTACGAGCAGTACTTC
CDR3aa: CASSLGYEQYF

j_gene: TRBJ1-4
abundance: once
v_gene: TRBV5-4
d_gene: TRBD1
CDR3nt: TGTGCCAGCAGCTTTTTAACAGGGGAAGTTGAAAAACTGTTTTTT
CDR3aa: CASSFLTGEVEKLFF

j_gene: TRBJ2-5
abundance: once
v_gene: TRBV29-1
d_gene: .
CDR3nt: TGCAGCGTGACAGGGAGGGAAGAGACCCAGTACTTC
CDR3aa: CSVTGREETQYF

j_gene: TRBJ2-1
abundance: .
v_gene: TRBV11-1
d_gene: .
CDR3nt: TGTGCCAGCAGCTTAGTTGGGGGCTCCTACAATGAGCAGTTCTTC
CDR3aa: CASSLVGGSYNEQFF

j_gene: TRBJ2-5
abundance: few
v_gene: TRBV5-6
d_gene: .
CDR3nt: TGTGCCAGTTCCGGGACACTGGGGAAAGAGACCCAGTACTTC
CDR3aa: CASSGTLGKETQYF

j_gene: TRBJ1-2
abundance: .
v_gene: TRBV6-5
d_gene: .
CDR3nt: TGTGCCAGCAGTTACTCAGGGTATCGGTATGGCTACACCTTC
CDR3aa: CASSYSGYRYGYTF

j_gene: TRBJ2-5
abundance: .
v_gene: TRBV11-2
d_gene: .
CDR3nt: TGTGCCAGCAGCCCCGGACAGCAAGAGACCCAGTACTTC
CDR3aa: CASSPGQQETQYF

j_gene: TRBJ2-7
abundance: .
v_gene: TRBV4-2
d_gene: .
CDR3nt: TGTGCCAGCAGCCAAACCGGGACGGATATCTACGAGCAGTACTTC
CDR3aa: CASSQTGTDIYEQYF

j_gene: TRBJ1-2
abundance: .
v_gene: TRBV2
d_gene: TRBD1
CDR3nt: TGTGCCAGCAGAACAGGGGCGGACTATGGCTACACCTTC
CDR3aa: CASRTGADYGYTF

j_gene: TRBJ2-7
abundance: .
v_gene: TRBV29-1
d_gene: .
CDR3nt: TGCAGCGTTGTCCGGGACAACTCCTACGAGCAGTACTTC
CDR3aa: CSVVRDNSYEQYF

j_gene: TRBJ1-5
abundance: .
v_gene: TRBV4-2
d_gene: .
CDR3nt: TGTGCCAGCAGCCAAGTAAGTACGGATAGCAATCAGCCCCAGCATTTT
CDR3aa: CASSQVSTDSNQPQHF

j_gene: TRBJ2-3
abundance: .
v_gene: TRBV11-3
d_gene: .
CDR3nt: TGTGCCAGCAGCTCCGGGGAAATCACAGATACGCAGTATTTT
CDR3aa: CASSSGEITDTQYF

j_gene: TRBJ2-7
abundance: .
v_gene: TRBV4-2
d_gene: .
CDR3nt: TGTGCCAGCAGCCAAGACGACACGGGGTGGAACGAGCAGTACTTC
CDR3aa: CASSQDDTGWNEQYF

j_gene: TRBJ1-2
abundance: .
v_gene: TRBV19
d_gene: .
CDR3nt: TGTGCCAGTAGTATAGGTGCAGCCCTTGGCTACACCTTC
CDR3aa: CASSIGAALGYTF

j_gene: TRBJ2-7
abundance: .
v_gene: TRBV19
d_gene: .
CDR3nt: TGTGCCAGTAGTGCCCACCTGACAGTTGGATACGAGCAGTACTTC
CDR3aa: CASSAHLTVGYEQYF

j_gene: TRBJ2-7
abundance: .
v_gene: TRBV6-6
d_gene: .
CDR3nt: TGTGCCAGCAGTGCCGGACAAGCCTACGAGCAGTACTTC
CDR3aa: CASSAGQAYEQYF

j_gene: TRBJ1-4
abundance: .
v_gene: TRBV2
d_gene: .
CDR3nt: TGTGCCAGCAGTGTGGTGGAGGTCGGGAGCAGGAAAAAACTGTTTTTT
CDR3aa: CASSVVEVGSRKKLFF

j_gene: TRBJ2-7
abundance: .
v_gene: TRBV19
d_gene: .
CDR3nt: TGTGCCACCTCTCGGGGGGCCGGGCCCTACGAGCAGTACTTC
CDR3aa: CATSRGAGPYEQYF

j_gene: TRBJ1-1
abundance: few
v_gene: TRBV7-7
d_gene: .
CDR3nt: TGTGCCAGCAGTCTTGACAGACTCACTGAAGCTTTCTTT
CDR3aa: CASSLDRLTEAFF

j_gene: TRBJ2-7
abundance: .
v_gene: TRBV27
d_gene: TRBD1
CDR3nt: TGTGCCAGCAGTTTAGGGACAGCCTACGAGCAGTACTTC
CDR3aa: CASSLGTAYEQYF

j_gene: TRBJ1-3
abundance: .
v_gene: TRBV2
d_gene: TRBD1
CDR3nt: TGTGCCAGCAGTGAAGAGACAGGGTGGTGGGACACCATATATTTT
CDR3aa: CASSEETGWWDTIYF

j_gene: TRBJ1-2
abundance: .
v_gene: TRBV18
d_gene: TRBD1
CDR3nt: TGTGCCAGCTCACCGTCTTCAGGGGGCGACGGCTATGGCTACACCTTC
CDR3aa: CASSPSSGGDGYGYTF

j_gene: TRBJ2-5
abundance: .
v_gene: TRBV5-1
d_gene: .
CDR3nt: TGCGCCGGCTGGAGAGGACAGACCCAAGAGACCCAGTACTTC
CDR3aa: CAGWRGQTQETQYF

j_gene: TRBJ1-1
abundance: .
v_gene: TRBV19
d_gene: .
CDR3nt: TGTGCCAGTAGTATAGGAGCAGGGGACACTGAAGCTTTCTTT
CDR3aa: CASSIGAGDTEAFF